One sample yielded the 30 T cell receptor beta chains listed below, sequenced in a study of PD-L1 blockade in urothelial cancer. Profiling relied on immunoSEQ multiplex PCR, and the TCRdb table lists in-frame clones only, not all of them. Of some 100,000 clones in the sample, roughly nine tenths were seen once. The material sequenced was PBMCs, taken around atezolizumab (anti-PD-L1) treatment. The receptors originated from an elderly woman with urothelial cancer.

The chain uses TRBV29-1 and TRBJ2-5, with TRBD1 as a possible D gene (5 bases). V lost 6 bases and J lost 4, with 12 bases in between. The CDR3 runs to 12 residues. The germline gives CDR1 SQVTM, CDR2 ANQGSEA. This CDR3 reads CSVSITGETQYF. CDR3 DNA: TGCAGCGTCTCGATAACAGGAGAGACCCAGTACTTC.

CDR3 in DNA: TGTGCCAGCTGGGACAGGGGCAATGAGCAGTTCTTC. As protein: CASWDRGNEQFF. This chain connects TRBV2 to TRBJ2-1, with 10 positions matching TRBD1. J gave up 6 bases and V 8 bases, and 1 base lay outside the gene matches. The CDR3 has 12 residues. Germline CDR1 reads SNHLY; CDR2 reads FYNNEI.

This clone appeared a few times. This sequence joins TRBV5-1 and TRBJ1-2; no definite D call. The germline V gene has CDR1 SGHRS and CDR2 YFSETQ. V lost 6 bases to trimming and J lost 4 bases, with 13 bases between them. This CDR3 contains 13 residues. CDR3 sequence (DNA): TGCGCCAGCAAGGAGACCTCTCGCTATGGCTACACCTTC. This sequence encodes CASKETSRYGYTF.

The V call is TRBV12-5, the J call TRBJ2-2; 9 nucleotides align to TRBD1. V trimming: 5 bases; J trimming: 5 bases; junction bases outside the gene matches: 6. Germline-derived CDR1 and CDR2 are LGHNT and FRNRAP. The CDR3 loop spans 15 amino acids. The CDR3 protein is CASGPGTGLTGELFF. The CDR3 coding sequence is TGTGCTAGTGGTCCCGGGACAGGGTTAACCGGGGAGCTGTTTTTT.

The chain uses TRBV7-6 and TRBJ2-3; TRBD1 is a possible D gene (6 bases). Germline V gives CDR1 SGHVS, CDR2 FNYEAQ. V lost 5 bases to trimming and J lost 6 bases, with 12 bases between them. This CDR3 spans 13 amino acids. The CDR3 sequence is CASSANQGDTQYF. The CDR3 coding sequence is TGTGCCAGCAGCGCGAACCAGGGGGATACGCAGTATTTT.

The chain is built from TRBV4-2 and TRBJ2-3; maybe TRBD2 (5 bases). The CDR3 is 15 amino acids. CDR1 and CDR2 from the germline V gene are LGHNA and YNFKEQ. V lost 0 bases, J lost 5 bases, and 12 bases lay in between. This CDR3 is CASSQDGGPGDTQYF. The CDR3, as DNA: TGTGCCAGCAGCCAAGATGGCGGGCCCGGAGATACGCAGTATTTT.

DNA of the CDR3: TGCGCCAGCAGCTTGGGACAGAGTTCCTATGGCTACACCTTC. This codes for CASSLGQSSYGYTF. The V gene is TRBV5-1, the J gene TRBJ1-2, with D possibly TRBD1 on 5 matching bases. This CDR3 has 14 amino acids. Trimming shortened V by 0 bases and J by 4 bases, and 10 bases separated the two germline ends. Germline CDR1 SGHRS, CDR2 YFSETQ. Variable domain in full (rest from reference TRBV5-1 and TRBJ1-2): KAGVTQTPRYLIKTRGQQVTLSCSPISGHRSVSWYQQTPGQGLQFLFEYFSETQRNKGNFPGRFSGRQFSNSRSEMNVSTLELGDSALYLCASSLGQSSYGYTFGSGTRLTVV.

This chain connects TRBV6-1 to TRBJ1-5, with 11 bases identical to TRBD1. Germline CDR1 is MNHNS and CDR2 is SASEGT. J was trimmed by 0 bases and V by 4 bases; bases with no gene match: 8. The CDR3 is made up of 18 amino acids. The CDR3 region is CASSAAGTGGRSNQPQHF. The DNA of the CDR3 is TGTGCCAGCAGTGCTGCCGGGACAGGGGGTCGTAGCAATCAGCCCCAGCATTTT.

The rearrangement links TRBV5-1 to TRBJ2-3, with 9 bases that match TRBD2. The CDR3 totals 16 residues. Losses at the gene ends were 0 bases for V and 2 bases for J; bases not matched to a gene: 4. Germline CDR1 SGHRS, CDR2 YFSETQ. The CDR3 spells CASSLGSGRLTDTQYF. DNA of the CDR3: TGCGCCAGCAGCTTGGGAAGCGGGAGGCTCACAGATACGCAGTATTTT.

The chain employs TRBV18 and TRBJ2-1; a weak D match, TRBD1 (7 bases). The length of the CDR3 is 14 residues. V was trimmed by 3 bases and J by 10 bases, leaving 16 bases between them. CDR1 and CDR2 (germline): KGHSH, LQKENI. CDR3 bases: TGTGCCAGCTCACCGGCAGGGGGGACGAACGAGCAGTTCTTC. This translates into CASSPAGGTNEQFF.

V usage is TRBV28 and J usage is TRBJ2-7; maybe TRBD2 (6 bases). Germline CDR1 is MDHEN and CDR2 is SYDVKM. CDR3 length: 13 residues. V was clipped by 7 bases and J by 2 bases, with 12 bases between them. CDR3 coding DNA: TGTGCCAGCACCGCGGGGATGCCCTACGAGCAGTACTTC. Its translation: CASTAGMPYEQYF.

The chain couples TRBV7-8 to TRBJ1-1; 8 positions agree with TRBD1. The CDR3 extends over 16 amino acids. Unmatched junction bases numbered 9, after V lost 5 bases and J lost 1 base. Germline CDR1 is SGHVS and CDR2 is FQNEAQ. The CDR3 DNA sequence: TGTGCCAGCAGCCCTAGGACAGGGAGAACGAACACTGAAGCTTTCTTT. Translating it yields CASSPRTGRTNTEAFF.

The gene calls are TRBV6-4 and TRBJ2-7; D not certain. Trimming took 3 bases from V and 0 from J, leaving 9 bases between them. The CDR3 length is 14 residues. Germline V lookup: CDR1 MRHNA, CDR2 SNTAGT. The CDR3 is CASSDGWSSYEQYF. CDR3 nucleotide sequence: TGTGCCAGCAGTGATGGCTGGAGCTCCTACGAGCAGTACTTC.

This chain links TRBV30 with TRBJ1-1, with TRBD1 as a possible D gene (6 bases). V lost 3 bases and J 6 bases, leaving 17 bases between the germline ends. Germline V gene data show CDR1 as GTSNPN and CDR2 as SVGIG (reference sequence). This CDR3 contains 14 residues. The CDR3 is CAWRGDMFLSEAFF. CDR3 in DNA: TGTGCCTGGAGGGGGGACATGTTCTTATCTGAAGCTTTCTTT.

The V gene is TRBV6-1, the J gene TRBJ2-5, with D perhaps matching TRBD1 (7 bases). The CDR3 spans 15 residues. The V end was cut by 5 bases, the J end by 5 bases, with 18 bases between. Germline CDR1 is MNHNS and CDR2 is SASEGT. The CDR3 spells CASSTKEGARETQYF. The DNA of the CDR3 is TGTGCCAGCAGTACCAAGGAGGGGGCACGGGAGACCCAGTACTTC.

The chain couples TRBV6-5 to TRBJ1-5; D may be TRBD1 (5 bases). The CDR3 spans 13 residues. Germline CDR1 reads MNHEY; CDR2 reads SVGAGI. V lost 7 bases and J lost 6, with 13 bases in between. CDR3 in amino acids: CASKGREGQPQHF. The CDR3 DNA follows: TGTGCCAGCAAGGGCAGGGAGGGTCAGCCCCAGCATTTT.

The chain is built from TRBV28 and TRBJ2-7; 8 bases match TRBD1. The junction had 6 bases not matched to a gene; V was cut back by 5 bases and J by 3 bases. The CDR3 covers 14 residues. The V gene's germline CDR1 is MDHEN and CDR2 SYDVKM. The CDR3 DNA reads as TGTGCCAGCAGTCGTACCGGACAGGGCTACGAGCAGTACTTC. It translates to CASSRTGQGYEQYF.

The V call is TRBV18, the J call TRBJ2-1; TRBD2 is a possible D gene (5 bases). Per germline, CDR1 KGHSH and CDR2 LQKENI. V was pared by 0 bases and J by 4 bases, with 7 bases between. This CDR3 spans 14 amino acids. CDR3 in amino acids: CASSPPSAYNEQFF. For the CDR3, the DNA is TGTGCCAGCTCACCACCTAGCGCGTACAATGAGCAGTTCTTC.

The chain uses TRBV5-1 and TRBJ2-1, with TRBD2 matching over 16 bases. Germline V lookup: CDR1 SGHRS, CDR2 YFSETQ. This CDR3 is 17 amino acids long. V shed 3 bases, J shed 10 bases, and the junction held 10 bases outside the gene matches. CDR3 bases: TGCGCCAGCAGCTGGACGGGACTAGCGGGAGGGCGGGGCGAGCAGTTCTTC. It yields the protein CASSWTGLAGGRGEQFF.

The chain uses TRBV9 and TRBJ1-1; possibly TRBD1 for D (5 bases). The CDR3 length is 15 residues. Germline lookup yields CDR1 SGDLS and CDR2 YYNGEE. Deletions cut 3 bases from V and 0 bases from J, with 12 bases between. The DNA for the CDR3 is TGTGCCAGCAGCGGTACCTTAGGGGTGAACACTGAAGCTTTCTTT. Translation gives CASSGTLGVNTEAFF.

As for this clone: The identical CDR3 is also encoded by other nucleotide sequences in the sample. The gene calls are TRBV7-3 and TRBJ1-1; TRBD1 is a possible D gene (6 bases). V was clipped by 5 bases and J by 4 bases, with 11 bases between them. Germline lookup yields CDR1 SGHTA and CDR2 FQGTGA. The CDR3 length is 13 residues. The CDR3 DNA reads as TGTGCCAGCAGCCTCACAGGGTCCACTGAAGCTTTCTTT. Its protein is CASSLTGSTEAFF. Supplemented by reference TRBV7-3 and TRBJ1-1, the full variable domain reads GAGVSQTPSNKVTEKGKYVELRCDPISGHTALYWYRQSLGQGPEFLIYFQGTGAADDSGLPNDRFFAVRPEGSVSTLKIQRTERGDSAVYLCASSLTGSTEAFFGQGTRLTVV.

This clone was seen just once. V is TRBV5-3 and J is TRBJ1-1; 9 bases line up with TRBD1. TRBV5-3 is given ORF status, its function remaining uncertain. This CDR3 spans 14 amino acids. The V segment lost 0 bases and the J segment 6 bases; nucleotides outside the gene matches: 3. The CDR3 spells CARSLGTGDAEAFF. The CDR3 nucleotides are TGTGCCAGAAGCTTGGGGACAGGGGACGCTGAAGCTTTCTTT.

The CDR3 loop is CASSARGNTEAFF. CDR3 DNA sequence: TGTGCCAGCAGCGCCAGGGGAAACACTGAAGCTTTCTTT. This chain links TRBV14 with TRBJ1-1, with D possibly TRBD1 on 6 matching bases. Germline V gene sequence: CDR1 SGHDN, CDR2 FVKESK. V shed 5 bases and J shed 2 bases, with 9 bases lying between them. The CDR3 sequence is 13 residues long.

The chain combines TRBV5-1 with TRBJ2-3; maybe TRBD1 (6 bases). Trimming removed 3 bases at V and 3 bases at J, with 8 bases between. This CDR3 has 13 residues. Germline-derived CDR1 and CDR2 are SGHRS and YFSETQ. This CDR3 is CASSSTGTDTQYF. The CDR3 nucleotides read TGCGCCAGCAGCTCGACAGGAACAGATACGCAGTATTTT.

CDR3 loop: CASSYSGANVLTF. The DNA for the CDR3 is TGTGCCAGTAGCTACTCTGGGGCCAACGTCCTGACTTTC. This sequence joins TRBV19 and TRBJ2-6; D not certain. The germline CDR1 and CDR2 sequences are LNHDA and SQIVND (reference sequence). Trimming shortened V by 6 bases and J by 0 bases, and 3 bases separated the two germline ends. The CDR3 contains 13 residues. Complete variable domain (other parts from reference TRBV19 and TRBJ2-6): DGGITQSPKYLFRKEGQNVTLSCEQNLNHDAMYWYRQDPGQGLRLIYYSQIVNDFQKGDIAEGYSVSREKKESFPLTVTSAQKNPTAFYLCASSYSGANVLTFGAGSRLTVL.

The chain couples TRBV28 to TRBJ2-7; D is uncertain. This CDR3 is built from 11 residues. Trimming pared 5 bases from V and 3 bases from J, leaving 5 bases between. CDR1 is MDHEN and CDR2 is SYDVKM in the germline V gene. The CDR3, as DNA: TGTGCCAGCAGTCCCTACTACGAGCAGTACTTC. This codes for CASSPYYEQYF. Complete variable domain (other parts from reference TRBV28 and TRBJ2-7): DVKVTQSSRYLVKRTGEKVFLECVQDMDHENMFWYRQDPGLGLRLIYFSYDVKMKEKGDIPEGYSVSREKKERFSLILESASTNQTSMYLCASSPYYEQYFGPGTRLTVT.

This sequence joins TRBV15 and TRBJ1-5; tentative D call: TRBD1 (6 bases). V gave up 0 bases and J gave up 9 bases, with 15 bases separating them. This CDR3 has 15 residues. CDR1 LNHNV and CDR2 YYDKDF come from the germline V gene (reference sequence). This CDR3 reads CATSRDPLQGSPQHF. CDR3 bases: TGTGCCACCAGCAGAGATCCTCTACAGGGATCGCCCCAGCATTTT.

The genes are TRBV9 and TRBJ2-7, with D possibly being TRBD1 (6 bases). Trimming removed 1 base at V and 2 bases at J, with 10 bases between. Germline-derived CDR1 and CDR2 are SGDLS and YYNGEE. The CDR3 loop spans 14 amino acids. The CDR3 nucleotides are TGTGCCAGCAGCGTAAGGGACATTCCCTACGAGCAGTACTTC. It yields the protein CASSVRDIPYEQYF.

The chain carries TRBV5-4 and TRBJ2-1; 10 bases are a match to TRBD2. This CDR3 spans 15 amino acids. Germline CDR1 SGHNT, CDR2 YYREEE (reference sequence). J was trimmed by 4 bases and V by 4 bases; bases with no gene match: 5. The CDR3 DNA is TGTGCCAGCAGCCCGACTAGCGGGCTTTACAATGAGCAGTTCTTC. Protein sequence: CASSPTSGLYNEQFF.

This sequence joins TRBV10-3 and TRBJ1-3, with 8 bases identical to TRBD1. The CDR3 has 19 amino acids. V shed 2 bases, J shed 7 bases, and the junction held 19 bases outside the gene matches. In germline, CDR1 is ENHRY, CDR2 SYGVKD. CDR3 in DNA: TGTGCCATCAGTGAGCCTTCCCGCGCAGGGGGCGCTTTTGGGAACACCATATATTTT. Translating gives CAISEPSRAGGAFGNTIYF.